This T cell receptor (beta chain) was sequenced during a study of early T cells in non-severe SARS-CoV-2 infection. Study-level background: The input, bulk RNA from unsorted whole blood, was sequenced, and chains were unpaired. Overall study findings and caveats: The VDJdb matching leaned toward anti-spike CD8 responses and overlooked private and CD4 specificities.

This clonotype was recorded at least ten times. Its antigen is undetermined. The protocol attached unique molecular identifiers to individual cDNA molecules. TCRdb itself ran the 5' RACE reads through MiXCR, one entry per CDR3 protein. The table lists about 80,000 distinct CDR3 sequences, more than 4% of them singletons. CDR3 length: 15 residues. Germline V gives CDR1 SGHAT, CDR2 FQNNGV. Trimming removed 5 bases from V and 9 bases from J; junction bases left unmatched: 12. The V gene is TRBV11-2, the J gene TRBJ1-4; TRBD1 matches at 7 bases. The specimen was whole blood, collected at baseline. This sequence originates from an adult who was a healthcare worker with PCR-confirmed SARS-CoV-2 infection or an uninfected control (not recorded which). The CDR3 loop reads CASSPTRQGRKKLFF. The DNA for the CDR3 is TGTGCCAGCAGCCCAACCCGACAGGGAAGGAAAAAACTGTTTTTT.